Given below is one TCR beta chain in context. The antigen is undetermined. Trimming stripped 0 bases from V and 4 bases from J, with 6 bases between. This CDR3 region has 13 residues. Looked up from germline, CDR1 is SGHDN and CDR2 is FVKESK. Those patients with uncontrolled infection, other autoimmune disease, pregnancy or lactation were excluded. PBMCs were derived from around 10 ml fresh peripheral blood. The data are from a study of T cells in Graves' hyperthyroidism and ophthalmopathy. Study conclusions and caveats: The majority of expanded thyroid clonotypes above 0.001 also appeared in blood. A 13 V-J signature model discriminated ophthalmopathy versus stable hyperthyroidism.

Amplification of TCR beta CDR3 regions used RNA as the template. When the TCR CDR3 underwent first-round RT-PCR, the HTBI primer set was used. Each CDR3 protein is one row after TCRdb ran MiXCR on the multiplex PCR reads. The sample includes 350,000 or so distinct CDR3 sequences, around 23% of them seen just once. The chain employs TRBV14 and TRBJ1-1; D is undetermined. The receptor was derived from a woman aged 45-60 years with Graves' hyperthyroidism. The sequenced sample consisted of blood. The CDR3 loop reads CASSQEGFTEAFF. The CDR3 bases are TGTGCCAGCAGCCAAGAGGGCTTCACTGAAGCTTTCTTT.